This note documents a single TCR beta chain sequence. This entry is derived from a study of blood T cell repertoires in COVID-19. Generated by immunoSEQ multiplex PCR, the TCRdb table keeps only in-frame clones and is missing some. This table holds about 190,000 clones, roughly four fifths found once. V was pared by 1 base and J by 0 bases, with 7 bases between. CDR1 and CDR2 from the germline V gene are MNHEY and SMNVEV (reference sequence). The CDR3 spans 15 residues. Material: peripheral blood. The TCR was taken from a woman in her fifties or sixties with acute or convalescent COVID-19. The chain employs TRBV27 and TRBJ1-3, with TRBD1 as a possible D gene (5 bases). The CDR3 here is CASSLWTPSGNTIYF. CDR3 bases: TGTGCCAGCAGTTTATGGACACCCTCTGGAAACACCATATATTTT.